The 9 T cell receptor beta chains in this list originate from one sample, sequenced in a study of T cell responses to AZD1222 COVID-19 vaccine. The protocol was immunoSEQ multiplex PCR, while the TCRdb copy is restricted to in-frame clones and leaves out a portion. The table shows roughly 110,000 clones, with 75% to 95% occurring only once. The source was peripheral blood, collected 28 days after the second AZD1222 dose. Receptor source: an adult who received the AZD1222 COVID-19 vaccine.

V usage is TRBV18 and J usage is TRBJ2-1; D unclear. The CDR3 consists of 13 residues. The germline V gene has CDR1 KGHSH and CDR2 LQKENI. Deletions cut 0 bases from V and 5 bases from J, with 5 bases between. The CDR3 DNA reads as TGTGCCAGCTCACCACCGGTCGACAATGAGCAGTTCTTC. Residues: CASSPPVDNEQFF.

Turning to this clone: The junction does not match germline at one end; this may be a read error. V gene TRBV5-4 combines with J gene TRBJ1-2; the D is unclear. CDR1 and CDR2 from the germline V gene are SGHNT and YYREEE (reference sequence). The CDR3 loop spans 13 amino acids. The CDR3 coding sequence is TGTGCCAGCACCTTGGACCCATCAGTAGGCTACACCTTC. Translating it yields CASTLDPSVGYTF.

The chain has TRBV6-2 or TRBV6-3 and TRBJ1-4, with D unclear. The CDR3 consists of 13 residues. V was shortened by 0 bases and J by 14 bases, with 13 bases between the two germline ends. The germline CDR1 and CDR2 sequences are MNHEY and SVGEGT. The CDR3, as DNA: TGTGCCAGCAGTTACTCGTTCGGAGGGTTGCTGTTTTTT. This encodes CASSYSFGGLLFF.

The chain combines TRBV5-1 with TRBJ1-5; D possibly corresponds to TRBD1 (6 bases). Germline V lookup: CDR1 SGHRS, CDR2 YFSETQ. The CDR3 extends over 13 amino acids. The V and J ends lost 7 bases and 0 bases respectively, with 8 bases between them. In DNA form, the CDR3 reads TGCGCCAGCCGGACAGATAGCAATCAGCCCCAGCATTTT. Translating gives CASRTDSNQPQHF. The full variable domain, completed using reference TRBV5-1 and TRBJ1-5, is KAGVTQTPRYLIKTRGQQVTLSCSPISGHRSVSWYQQTPGQGLQFLFEYFSETQRNKGNFPGRFSGRQFSNSRSEMNVSTLELGDSALYLCASRTDSNQPQHFGDGTRLSIL.

CDR3 loop: CASTATRQGAYEQYF. In nucleotides, the CDR3 is TGTGCCAGTACCGCCACCCGGCAGGGGGCCTACGAGCAGTACTTC. This sequence joins TRBV19 and TRBJ2-7; TRBD1 matches at 7 bases. The V and J ends lost 7 bases and 2 bases, in that order; junction bases with no gene match: 11. The CDR3 is made up of 15 amino acids. Germline CDR1 is LNHDA and CDR2 is SQIVND (reference sequence).

In its sample, this clone was seen once. The chain uses TRBV19 and TRBJ1-3; 9 nucleotides line up with TRBD1. The CDR3 covers 11 residues. Germline V lookup: CDR1 LNHDA, CDR2 SQIVND (reference sequence). V shed 7 bases and J 14 bases; nucleotides not matched to a gene: 6. The DNA of the CDR3 is TGTGCCAGTACTCCCCGGGACAGGGTATATTTT. It yields the protein CASTPRDRVYF. The complete variable domain, with remaining parts taken from reference TRBV19 and TRBJ1-3, reads DGGITQSPKYLFRKEGQNVTLSCEQNLNHDAMYWYRQDPGQGLRLIYYSQIVNDFQKGDIAEGYSVSREKKESFPLTVTSAQKNPTAFYLCASTPRDRVYFGEGSWLTVV.

This chain connects TRBV6-5 to TRBJ1-2; D not resolved. V lost 11 bases to trimming and J lost 3 bases, with 22 bases between them. The CDR3 sequence is 15 residues long. Germline CDR1 reads MNHEY; CDR2 reads SVGAGI. The CDR3 DNA sequence: TGTGCCGGACTTAAGTGGACGGGAAGTGACTATGGCTACACCTTC. Its protein is CAGLKWTGSDYGYTF.

The chain joins TRBV2 to TRBJ2-2, with 9 positions matching TRBD2. In germline, CDR1 is SNHLY, CDR2 FYNNEI. The junction had 6 bases not matched to a gene; V was cut back by 2 bases and J by 2 bases. The CDR3 extends over 17 amino acids. CDR3: CASSEPPSGANTGELFF. The DNA of the CDR3 is TGTGCCAGCAGTGAACCCCCTAGCGGGGCTAACACCGGGGAGCTGTTTTTT.

The chain has TRBV13 and TRBJ2-7; 7 nucleotides line up with TRBD1. The V gene's germline CDR1 is PRHDT and CDR2 FYEKMQ (reference sequence). V trimming: 2 bases; J trimming: 1 base; junction bases outside the gene matches: 5. The CDR3 spans 15 residues. CDR3 DNA sequence: TGTGCCAGCAGCTTAAGTTCAGGGGGATCCTACGAGCAGTACTTC. It yields the protein CASSLSSGGSYEQYF.